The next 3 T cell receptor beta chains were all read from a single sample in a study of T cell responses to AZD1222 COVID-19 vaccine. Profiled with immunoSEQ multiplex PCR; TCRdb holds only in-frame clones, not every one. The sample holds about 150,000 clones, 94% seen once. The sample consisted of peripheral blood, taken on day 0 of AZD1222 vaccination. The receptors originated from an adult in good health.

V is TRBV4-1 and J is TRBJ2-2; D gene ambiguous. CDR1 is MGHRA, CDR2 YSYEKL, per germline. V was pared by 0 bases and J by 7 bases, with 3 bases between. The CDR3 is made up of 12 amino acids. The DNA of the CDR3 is TGCGCCAGCAGCCAAGATGACGGGGAGCTGTTTTTT. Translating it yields CASSQDDGELFF.

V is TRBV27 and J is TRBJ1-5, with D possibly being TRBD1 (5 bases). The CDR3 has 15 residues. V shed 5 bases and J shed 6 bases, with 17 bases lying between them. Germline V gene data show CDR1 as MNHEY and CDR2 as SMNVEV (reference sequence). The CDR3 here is CASSHRGGGSQPQHF. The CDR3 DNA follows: TGTGCCAGCAGTCACCGTGGGGGTGGCAGTCAGCCCCAGCATTTT.

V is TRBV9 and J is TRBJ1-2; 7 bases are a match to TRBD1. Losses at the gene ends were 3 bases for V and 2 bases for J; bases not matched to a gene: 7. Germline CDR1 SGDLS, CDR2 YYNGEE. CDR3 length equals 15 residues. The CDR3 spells CASSGDRRGNYGYTF. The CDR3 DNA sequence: TGTGCCAGCAGCGGGGACAGACGCGGGAACTATGGCTACACCTTC.